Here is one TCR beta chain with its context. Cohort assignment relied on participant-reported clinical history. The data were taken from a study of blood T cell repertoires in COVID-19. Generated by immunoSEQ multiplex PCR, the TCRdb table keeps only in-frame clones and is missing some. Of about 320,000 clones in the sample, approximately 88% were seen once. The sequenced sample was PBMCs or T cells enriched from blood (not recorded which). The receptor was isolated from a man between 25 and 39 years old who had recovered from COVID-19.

CDR3 DNA: TGCGCCAGCAGCTTGGAGAGCGGACTGTACTCCTACGAGCAGTACTTC. As protein: CASSLESGLYSYEQYF. This chain joins TRBV5-1 and TRBJ2-7, with a possible D match to TRBD2 (5 bases). Germline V gene sequence: CDR1 SGHRS, CDR2 YFSETQ. V lost 0 bases to trimming and J lost 0 bases, with 13 bases between them. The CDR3 is 16 amino acids.